This T cell receptor (beta chain) comes out of a study of cytomegalovirus exposure and HLA in healthy donors. Study outcomes and limitations: Some highly shared sequence variants likely arose as a pipeline artifact. The Asian-associated ancestry cluster reportedly had fewer N-insertions than the 666-donor mean in a later analysis. Altogether, some 170 TCR beta chains were recorded as cytomegalovirus-associated.

On this clone: Its specificity is not known.

CDR1 is MNHEY, CDR2 SMNVEV, per germline (reference sequence). This CDR3 region has 15 residues. V was pared by 6 bases and J by 4 bases, with 7 bases of the junction left unmatched. Researchers ran the PCR with 60 Vbeta and 13 Jbeta primers. Some clones are missing from TCRdb's copy, which holds only in-frame ones; the method was immunoSEQ multiplex PCR. The sample has about 120,000 clones, 60% to 85% seen once. The chain joins TRBV27 to TRBJ2-5; 11 positions match TRBD2. Material: PBMCs. This clonotype was sampled from a woman aged 40 to 55 in good health and CMV-seropositive. The CDR3 nucleotides read TGTGCCAGCAGCAATAGCGGGAGGGATGGAGAGACCCAGTACTTC. This codes for CASSNSGRDGETQYF.